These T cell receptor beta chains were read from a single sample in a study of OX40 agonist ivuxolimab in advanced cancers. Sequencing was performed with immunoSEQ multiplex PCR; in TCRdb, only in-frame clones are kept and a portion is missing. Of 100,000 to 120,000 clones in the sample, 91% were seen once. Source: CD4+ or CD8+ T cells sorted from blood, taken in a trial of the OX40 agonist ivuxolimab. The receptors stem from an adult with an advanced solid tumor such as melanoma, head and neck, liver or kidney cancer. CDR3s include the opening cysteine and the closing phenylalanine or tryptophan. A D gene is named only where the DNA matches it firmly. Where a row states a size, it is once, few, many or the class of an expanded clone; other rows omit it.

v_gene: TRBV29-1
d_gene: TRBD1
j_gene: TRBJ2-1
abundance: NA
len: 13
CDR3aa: CSVYRGSPNEQFF
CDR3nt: TGCAGCGTTTACAGGGGCTCTCCAAATGAGCAGTTCTTC

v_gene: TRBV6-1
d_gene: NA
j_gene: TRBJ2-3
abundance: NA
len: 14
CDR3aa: CASTRGPSTDTQYF
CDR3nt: TGTGCCAGCACCCGAGGGCCTAGCACAGATACGCAGTATTTT

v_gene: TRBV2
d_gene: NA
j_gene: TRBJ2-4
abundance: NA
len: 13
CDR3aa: CASTDGRWDIQYF
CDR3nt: TGTGCCAGCACAGACGGACGCTGGGACATTCAGTACTTC

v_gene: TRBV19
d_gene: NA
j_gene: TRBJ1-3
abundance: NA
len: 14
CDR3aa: CASRSLNSGNTIYF
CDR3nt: TGTGCCAGTCGGAGCCTAAACTCTGGAAACACCATATATTTT

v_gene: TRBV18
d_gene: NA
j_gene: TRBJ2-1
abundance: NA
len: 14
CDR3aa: CASRALSSYNEQFF
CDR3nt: TGTGCCAGCCGAGCCCTGAGTTCCTACAATGAGCAGTTCTTC

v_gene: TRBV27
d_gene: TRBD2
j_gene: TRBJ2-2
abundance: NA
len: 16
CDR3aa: CASSWTSGGASGELFF
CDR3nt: TGTGCCAGCAGTTGGACTAGCGGGGGGGCCTCGGGTGAGCTGTTTTTT

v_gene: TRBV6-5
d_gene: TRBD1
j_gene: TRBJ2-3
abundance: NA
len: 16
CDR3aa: CASSYAGGLGTDTQYF
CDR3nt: TGTGCCAGCAGTTACGCAGGGGGATTGGGGACAGATACGCAGTATTTT

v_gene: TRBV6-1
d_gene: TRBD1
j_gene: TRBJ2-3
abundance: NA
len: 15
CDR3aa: CASSETGGSADTQYF
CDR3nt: TGTGCCAGCAGTGAAACAGGGGGGTCCGCAGATACGCAGTATTTT

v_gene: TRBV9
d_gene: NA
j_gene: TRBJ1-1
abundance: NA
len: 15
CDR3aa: CASSVVQLMNTEAFF
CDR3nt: TGTGCCAGCAGCGTAGTACAGCTTATGAACACTGAAGCTTTCTTT

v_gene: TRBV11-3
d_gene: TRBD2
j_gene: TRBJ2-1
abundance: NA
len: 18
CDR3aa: CASSLDKPGLAGRGEQFF
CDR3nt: TGTGCCAGCAGCTTAGATAAACCGGGACTAGCGGGGCGGGGTGAGCAGTTCTTC

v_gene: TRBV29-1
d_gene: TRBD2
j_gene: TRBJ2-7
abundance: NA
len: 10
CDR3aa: CSPGGNEQYF
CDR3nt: TGCAGCCCGGGGGGAAACGAGCAGTACTTC

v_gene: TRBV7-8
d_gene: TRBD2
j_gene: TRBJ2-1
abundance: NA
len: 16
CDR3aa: CASSLGTAGGRNEQFF
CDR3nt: TGTGCCAGCAGCTTAGGGACGGCGGGGGGGCGCAATGAGCAGTTCTTC

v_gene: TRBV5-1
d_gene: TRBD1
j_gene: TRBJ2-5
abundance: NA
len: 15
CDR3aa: CASRELGQGHGTQYF
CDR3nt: TGCGCCAGCAGGGAACTGGGACAGGGCCATGGGACCCAGTACTTC

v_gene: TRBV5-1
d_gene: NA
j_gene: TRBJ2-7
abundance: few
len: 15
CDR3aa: CASRDRPAETYEQYF
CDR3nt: TGCGCCAGCAGAGACAGACCCGCCGAAACCTACGAGCAGTACTTC

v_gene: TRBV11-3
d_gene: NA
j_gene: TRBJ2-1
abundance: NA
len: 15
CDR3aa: CASRINEVYYNEQFF
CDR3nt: TGTGCCAGCAGAATCAACGAGGTCTACTACAATGAGCAGTTCTTC

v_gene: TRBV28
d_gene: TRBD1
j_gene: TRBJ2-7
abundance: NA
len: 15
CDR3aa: CASRTPTGITYEQYF
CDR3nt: TGTGCCAGCAGGACGCCGACAGGGATTACCTACGAGCAGTACTTC

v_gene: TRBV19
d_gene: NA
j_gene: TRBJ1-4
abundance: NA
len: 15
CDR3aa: CASSPVQRLGEKLFF
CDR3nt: TGTGCCAGTAGTCCAGTGCAGAGGTTGGGTGAAAAACTGTTTTTT

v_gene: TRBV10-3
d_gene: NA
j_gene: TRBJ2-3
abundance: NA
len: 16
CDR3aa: CAISESKHHSTDTQYF
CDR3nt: TGTGCCATCAGTGAGTCGAAGCACCATAGCACAGATACGCAGTATTTT

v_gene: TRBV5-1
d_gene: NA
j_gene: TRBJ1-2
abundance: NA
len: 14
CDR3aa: CASSLDKRQNGYTF
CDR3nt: TGCGCCAGCAGCTTGGATAAACGGCAGAATGGCTACACCTTC

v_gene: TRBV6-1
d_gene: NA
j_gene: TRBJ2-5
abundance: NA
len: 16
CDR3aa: CASSEDRGAGGETQYF
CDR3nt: TGTGCCAGCAGTGAAGATAGGGGGGCCGGAGGAGAGACCCAGTACTTC

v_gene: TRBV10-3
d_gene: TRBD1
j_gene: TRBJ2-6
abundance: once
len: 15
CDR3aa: CAIGQGAGGANVLTF
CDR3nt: TGTGCCATCGGACAGGGGGCAGGTGGGGCCAACGTCCTGACTTTC

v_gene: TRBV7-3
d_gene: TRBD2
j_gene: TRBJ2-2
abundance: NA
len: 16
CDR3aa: CASSLAPSGNTGELFF
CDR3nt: TGTGCCAGCAGCTTAGCCCCTAGCGGAAACACCGGGGAGCTGTTTTTT

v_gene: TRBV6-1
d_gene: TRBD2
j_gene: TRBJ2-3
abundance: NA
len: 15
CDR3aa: CASSVSGSDTDTQYF
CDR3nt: TGTGCCAGCAGTGTTAGCGGGAGCGACACAGATACGCAGTATTTT

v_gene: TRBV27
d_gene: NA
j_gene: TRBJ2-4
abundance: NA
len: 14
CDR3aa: CASSLPRSKNIQYF
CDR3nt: TGTGCCAGCAGTTTGCCCCGTTCCAAAAACATTCAGTACTTC

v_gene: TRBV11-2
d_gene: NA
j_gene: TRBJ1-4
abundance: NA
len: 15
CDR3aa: CASSLGAVTNEKLFF
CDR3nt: TGTGCCAGCAGCTTAGGAGCAGTAACTAATGAAAAACTGTTTTTT

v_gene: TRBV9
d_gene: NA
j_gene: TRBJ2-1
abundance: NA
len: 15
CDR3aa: CASSVDPGGRSEQFF
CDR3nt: TGTGCCAGCAGCGTAGATCCGGGGGGCAGGAGTGAGCAGTTCTTC

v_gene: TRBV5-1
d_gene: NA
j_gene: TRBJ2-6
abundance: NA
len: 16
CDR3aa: CASSLVGSSGANVLTF
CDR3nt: TGCGCCAGCAGCTTGGTAGGCTCCTCTGGGGCCAACGTCCTGACTTTC

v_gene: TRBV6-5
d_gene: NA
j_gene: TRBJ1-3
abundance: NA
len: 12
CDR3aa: CATQDSGNTIYF
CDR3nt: TGTGCCACCCAGGACAGTGGAAACACCATATATTTT

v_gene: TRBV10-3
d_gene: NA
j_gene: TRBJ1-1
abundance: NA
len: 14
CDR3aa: CAISSGTTNTEAFF
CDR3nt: TGTGCCATCAGTTCCGGGACAACGAACACTGAAGCTTTCTTT

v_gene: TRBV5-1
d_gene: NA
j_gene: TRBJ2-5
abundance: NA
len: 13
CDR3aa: CASSIQAGETQYF
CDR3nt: TGCGCCAGCAGCATTCAAGCAGGGGAGACCCAGTACTTC

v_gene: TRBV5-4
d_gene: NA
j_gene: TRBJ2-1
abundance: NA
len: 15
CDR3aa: CASSLAAPRSGEQFF
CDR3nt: TGTGCCAGCAGCTTAGCGGCCCCAAGGTCGGGTGAGCAGTTCTTC

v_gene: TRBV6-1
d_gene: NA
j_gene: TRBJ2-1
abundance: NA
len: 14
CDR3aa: CASSGRQLGGEQFF
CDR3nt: TGTGCCAGCAGTGGACGCCAACTAGGGGGGGAGCAGTTCTTC

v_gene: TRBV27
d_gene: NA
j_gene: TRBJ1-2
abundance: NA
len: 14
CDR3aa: CASSFKAQVLRYTF
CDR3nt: TGTGCCAGCAGCTTTAAGGCACAGGTTCTCCGCTACACCTTC

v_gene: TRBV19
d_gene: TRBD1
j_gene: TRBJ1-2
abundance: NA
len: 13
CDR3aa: CASTRQGNYGYTF
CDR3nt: TGTGCCAGTACCAGACAGGGCAACTATGGCTACACCTTC